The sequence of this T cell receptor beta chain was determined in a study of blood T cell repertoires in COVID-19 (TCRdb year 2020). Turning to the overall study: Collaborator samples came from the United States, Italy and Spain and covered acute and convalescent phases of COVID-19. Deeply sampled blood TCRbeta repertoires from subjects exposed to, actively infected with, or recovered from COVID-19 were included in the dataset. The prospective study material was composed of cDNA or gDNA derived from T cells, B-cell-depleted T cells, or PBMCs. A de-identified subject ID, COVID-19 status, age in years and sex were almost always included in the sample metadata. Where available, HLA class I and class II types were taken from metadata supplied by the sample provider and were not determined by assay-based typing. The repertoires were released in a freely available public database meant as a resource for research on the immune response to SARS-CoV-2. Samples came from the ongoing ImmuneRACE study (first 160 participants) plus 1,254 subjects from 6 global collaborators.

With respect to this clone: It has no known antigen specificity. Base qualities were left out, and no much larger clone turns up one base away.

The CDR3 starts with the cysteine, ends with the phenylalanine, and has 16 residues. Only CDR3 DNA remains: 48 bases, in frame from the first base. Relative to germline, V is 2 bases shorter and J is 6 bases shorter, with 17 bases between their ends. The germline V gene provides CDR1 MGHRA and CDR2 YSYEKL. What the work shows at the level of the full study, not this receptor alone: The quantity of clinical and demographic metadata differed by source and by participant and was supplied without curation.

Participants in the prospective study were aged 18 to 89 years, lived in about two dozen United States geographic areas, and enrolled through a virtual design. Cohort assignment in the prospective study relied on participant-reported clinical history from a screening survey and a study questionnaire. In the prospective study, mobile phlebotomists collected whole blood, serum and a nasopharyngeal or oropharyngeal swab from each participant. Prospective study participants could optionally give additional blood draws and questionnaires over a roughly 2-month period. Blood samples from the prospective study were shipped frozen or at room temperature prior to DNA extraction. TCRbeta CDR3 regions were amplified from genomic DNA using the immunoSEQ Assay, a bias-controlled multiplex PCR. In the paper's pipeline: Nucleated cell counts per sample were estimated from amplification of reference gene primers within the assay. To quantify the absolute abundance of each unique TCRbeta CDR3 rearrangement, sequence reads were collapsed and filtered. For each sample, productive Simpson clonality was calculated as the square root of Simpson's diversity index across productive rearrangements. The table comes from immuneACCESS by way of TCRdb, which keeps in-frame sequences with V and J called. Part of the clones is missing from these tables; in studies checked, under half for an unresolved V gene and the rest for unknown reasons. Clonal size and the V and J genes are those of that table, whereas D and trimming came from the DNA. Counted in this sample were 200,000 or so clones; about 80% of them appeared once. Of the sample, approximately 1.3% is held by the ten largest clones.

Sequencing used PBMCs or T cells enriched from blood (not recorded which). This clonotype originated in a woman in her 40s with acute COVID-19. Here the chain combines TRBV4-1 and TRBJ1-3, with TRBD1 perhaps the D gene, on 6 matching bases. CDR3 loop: CASSQPDRKRKNTIYF. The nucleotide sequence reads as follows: TGCGCCAGCAGCCAACCCGACAGGAAAAGAAAAAACACCATATATTTT.